A single sample gave rise to the 25 T cell receptor beta chains below, sequenced in a study of OX40 agonist ivuxolimab in advanced cancers. Assay used: immunoSEQ multiplex PCR; TCRdb lists only in-frame clones, some missing. The data hold fewer than 200,000 clones, with 94% observed a single time. Sequencing was performed on CD4+ or CD8+ T cells sorted from blood, taken in a trial of the OX40 agonist ivuxolimab. These receptors came from an adult with an advanced solid tumor such as melanoma, head and neck, liver or kidney cancer.

This chain uses TRBV5-1 with TRBJ2-2; D tentatively fits TRBD1 or TRBD2 (5 bases each). V lost 0 bases to trimming and J lost 4 bases, with 10 bases between them. This CDR3 region has 15 residues. The germline V gene encodes CDR1 SGHRS and CDR2 YFSETQ. CDR3 sequence: CASSLGGTATGELFF. Written as DNA, the CDR3 is TGCGCCAGCAGCTTGGGGGGGACGGCCACCGGGGAGCTGTTTTTT.

This chain connects TRBV5-1 to TRBJ2-3; maybe TRBD2 (5 bases). The germline CDR1 and CDR2 sequences are SGHRS and YFSETQ. CDR3 length equals 17 residues. The V end lost 4 bases, the J end lost 0 bases, and 18 bases lay between the germline ends. CDR3 region: CASSPARGGLSTDTQYF. CDR3 nucleotide sequence: TGCGCCAGCAGCCCGGCGCGCGGCGGGCTTAGCACAGATACGCAGTATTTT.

The chain uses TRBV9 and TRBJ2-5; D gene unclear. The germline gives CDR1 SGDLS, CDR2 YYNGEE. V gave up 1 base and J gave up 0 bases, with 7 bases separating them. The CDR3 totals 14 residues. The CDR3 sequence is CASSVWPDQETQYF. The CDR3 coding sequence is TGTGCCAGCAGCGTATGGCCGGACCAAGAGACCCAGTACTTC.

CDR3 sequence reads: CASSRDSLDTQYF. DNA for the CDR3: TGTGCCAGCTCACGGGACAGCCTAGATACGCAGTATTTT. V is TRBV18 and J is TRBJ2-3; 7 bases map to TRBD1. In germline, CDR1 is KGHSH, CDR2 LQKENI. The CDR3 is made up of 13 amino acids. V lost 4 bases and J lost 5; bases outside the gene matches: 3. The complete variable domain, with remaining parts taken from reference TRBV18 and TRBJ2-3, reads NAGVMQNPRHLVRRRGQEARLRCSPMKGHSHVYWYRQLPEEGLKFMVYLQKENIIDESGMPKERFSAEFPKEGPSILRIQQVVRGDSAAYFCASSRDSLDTQYFGPGTRLTVL.

The chain combines TRBV5-6 with TRBJ2-7; 8 bases match TRBD1. Germline CDR1 SGHDT, CDR2 YYEEEE. The V and J ends lost 6 bases and 7 bases, in that order; junction bases with no gene match: 9. There are 13 residues in the CDR3. Here the CDR3 DNA reads TGTGCCAGCATCAGGACAGGGATCGGGGAGCAGTACTTC. Translating it yields CASIRTGIGEQYF.

This chain connects TRBV7-2 to TRBJ2-1; 7 bases fit TRBD2. The germline CDR1 and CDR2 sequences are SGHTA and FQGNSA. V lost 7 bases, J lost 5 bases, and 11 bases stayed unmatched. The CDR3 consists of 15 residues. CDR3 bases: TGTGCCAGCAAGGGGCAGGGACTACCCAACAATGAGCAGTTCTTC. Its protein product is CASKGQGLPNNEQFF.

The chain joins TRBV28 to TRBJ2-7, with D perhaps TRBD1 (6 bases). Germline-derived CDR1 and CDR2 are MDHEN and SYDVKM. The CDR3 is made up of 16 amino acids. V was trimmed by 5 bases and J by 0 bases, leaving 17 bases between them. This CDR3 is CASSRPQKTGSYEQYF. The DNA for the CDR3 is TGTGCCAGCAGTCGACCCCAAAAGACAGGCTCCTACGAGCAGTACTTC.

The CDR3 DNA sequence: TGTGCCAGCAGCTTGGATCTCTGGATGGGGAGGACCCCCTACACCTTC. Translating it yields CASSLDLWMGRTPYTF. V and J are TRBV5-6 and TRBJ1-2; D call uncertain. Germline-derived CDR1 and CDR2 are SGHDT and YYEEEE. The CDR3 spans 16 residues. Deletions cut 0 bases from V and 10 bases from J, with 22 bases between.

The chain carries TRBV25-1 and TRBJ2-3, with D tentatively TRBD2 (5 bases). In germline, CDR1 is MGHDK, CDR2 SYGVNS. This CDR3 region has 16 residues. Trimming left V 1 base short and J 6 bases short, with 17 bases between. The CDR3 DNA reads TGTGCCAGCAGTGAATCAGGCCGGGGATCATTTGATACGCAGTATTTT. It yields the protein CASSESGRGSFDTQYF.

The chain links TRBV4-1 to TRBJ2-7; no clear D gene. Germline CDR1 is MGHRA and CDR2 is YSYEKL. V was clipped by 0 bases and J by 2 bases, with 8 bases between them. This CDR3 spans 14 amino acids. CDR3 DNA: TGCGCCAGCAGCCAAGAAGGAATTACCTACGAGCAGTACTTC. Encoded protein: CASSQEGITYEQYF.

This clone was found once. V gene TRBV6-4 combines with J gene TRBJ1-2, with D maybe TRBD1 (5 bases). The CDR3 is 15 residues long. Between the trimmed V and J ends, which lost 3 bases and 2 bases, there was a span of 13 bases. CDR1 and CDR2 from the germline V gene are MRHNA and SNTAGT. The DNA for the CDR3 is TGTGCCAGCAGTGAGGGCCCGGGGCCGAACTATGGCTACACCTTC. It encodes CASSEGPGPNYGYTF.

The chain couples TRBV27 to TRBJ2-3; D is possibly TRBD1 (6 bases). Germline loops: CDR1 MNHEY, CDR2 SMNVEV (reference sequence). This CDR3 has 15 residues. Trimming pared 6 bases from V and 0 bases from J, leaving 13 bases between. CDR3 sequence (DNA): TGTGCCAGCAGCCAGGGGCTCCTTAGCACAGATACGCAGTATTTT. Its protein is CASSQGLLSTDTQYF.

The chain has TRBV4-1 and TRBJ1-1; the D is unclear. The germline V and J ends were trimmed by 1 base and 4 bases, with 10 bases remaining between them. In germline, CDR1 is MGHRA, CDR2 YSYEKL. This CDR3 is 14 amino acids long. DNA of the CDR3: TGCGCCAGCAGCCAAGTTGGACTGTTCACTGAAGCTTTCTTT. This translates into CASSQVGLFTEAFF.

The chain is built from TRBV7-2 and TRBJ2-7; 7 bases match TRBD1. Germline CDR1 SGHTA, CDR2 FQGNSA. The CDR3 length is 15 residues. Trimming took 4 bases from V and 2 from J; bases not matched to a gene: 8. The CDR3 sequence: CASSYGAGGTYEQYF. Written as DNA, the CDR3 is TGTGCCAGCAGCTACGGGGCAGGGGGAACCTACGAGCAGTACTTC.

The chain joins TRBV25-1 to TRBJ2-3; D gene unclear. The germline V gene encodes CDR1 MGHDK and CDR2 SYGVNS. V lost 1 base and J lost 2, with 4 bases in between. The CDR3 runs 13 residues. CDR3 sequence reads: CASSEFTTDTQYF. The CDR3 nucleotides are TGTGCCAGCAGTGAATTTACCACAGATACGCAGTATTTT.

V usage is TRBV7-9 and J usage is TRBJ1-1; D call uncertain. Germline CDR1 reads SEHNR; CDR2 reads FQNEAQ (reference sequence). Trimming cost V 5 bases and J 3 bases, with 16 bases left between them. This CDR3 has 15 amino acids. This CDR3 is CASSPPSVRDTEAFF. The CDR3 DNA sequence: TGTGCCAGCAGCCCGCCTTCAGTGAGGGACACTGAAGCTTTCTTT.

The rearrangement links TRBV7-2 to TRBJ2-5; a weak D match, TRBD1 (5 bases). V was cut by 5 bases and J by 2 bases, with 24 bases left in between. This CDR3 is built from 18 residues. CDR1 SGHTA and CDR2 FQGNSA come from the germline V gene. The DNA for the CDR3 is TGTGCCAGCAGCCTCACCCGCCTATGGGGCAGGGCTCAAGAGACCCAGTACTTC. It encodes CASSLTRLWGRAQETQYF.

The chain joins TRBV28 to TRBJ2-7; D might be TRBD1 (6 bases). Germline V gives CDR1 MDHEN, CDR2 SYDVKM. The CDR3 loop spans 14 amino acids. V gave up 6 bases and J gave up 4 bases, with 16 bases separating them. The CDR3: CASRDRTEGYEQYF. The CDR3 DNA reads as TGTGCCAGCAGGGATAGGACAGAGGGATACGAGCAGTACTTC.

The chain employs TRBV19 and TRBJ2-6, with a tentative D call TRBD1 (5 bases). The CDR3 has 15 residues. The germline CDR1 and CDR2 sequences are LNHDA and SQIVND (reference sequence). Between the trimmed V and J ends, which lost 5 bases and 1 base, there was a span of 9 bases. The CDR3 DNA reads as TGTGCCAGTAGTCTTCAGGGTTCTGGGGCCAACGTCCTGACTTTC. This sequence encodes CASSLQGSGANVLTF. Variable domain in full (rest from reference TRBV19 and TRBJ2-6): DGGITQSPKYLFRKEGQNVTLSCEQNLNHDAMYWYRQDPGQGLRLIYYSQIVNDFQKGDIAEGYSVSREKKESFPLTVTSAQKNPTAFYLCASSLQGSGANVLTFGAGSRLTVL.

This rearrangement joins TRBV7-2 to TRBJ1-6; 9 bases align to TRBD1. The trim removed 6 bases at V and 8 bases at J, leaving 8 bases unmatched. The CDR3 runs to 15 residues. Germline CDR1 is SGHTA and CDR2 is FQGNSA. The CDR3 DNA follows: TGTGCCAGCAGTCCTAGGGGACAGGGACATTCACCCCTCCACTTT. Its translation: CASSPRGQGHSPLHF.

The rearrangement joins TRBV5-6 to TRBJ1-2, with D unresolved. Trimming shortened V by 0 bases and J by 6 bases, and 6 bases separated the two germline ends. CDR3 length equals 12 residues. Germline V gene data show CDR1 as SGHDT and CDR2 as YYEEEE. CDR3 sequence: CASSLGPHGYTF. For the CDR3, the DNA is TGTGCCAGCAGCTTGGGACCACATGGCTACACCTTC.

The chain uses TRBV5-1 and TRBJ1-1; no clear D. This CDR3 is built from 14 residues. Germline assignment: CDR1 SGHRS and CDR2 YFSETQ. Deletions cut 7 bases from V and 0 bases from J, with 13 bases between. Here the CDR3 reads CASDSGSMNTEAFF. The CDR3 DNA sequence: TGCGCCAGCGATTCGGGCAGCATGAACACTGAAGCTTTCTTT.

This clone was observed a single time. The V and J genes are TRBV19 and TRBJ2-6; D not resolved. Germline V gene lookup returns CDR1 LNHDA and CDR2 SQIVND (reference sequence). The CDR3 length is 15 residues. Trimming removed 7 bases from V and 4 bases from J, with 14 bases in between. The DNA of the CDR3 is TGTGCCAGTAACCCACTCCGAGCAGGGGCCAACGTCCTGACTTTC. Protein product: CASNPLRAGANVLTF.

The chain combines TRBV4-3 with TRBJ1-5; D is uncertain. The V gene's germline CDR1 is LGHNA and CDR2 YSLEER. Trimming cost V 4 bases and J 0 bases, with 13 bases left between them. The CDR3 covers 16 residues. For the CDR3, the DNA is TGCGCCAGCAGCCCCCAATTAGGAGCTAGCAATCAGCCCCAGCATTTT. It specifies CASSPQLGASNQPQHF.

This clone has just one count. The rearrangement links TRBV7-2 to TRBJ1-2; the D is unclear. Germline CDR1 reads SGHTA; CDR2 reads FQGNSA. The CDR3 has 11 amino acids. V shed 5 bases and J shed 4 bases, with 5 bases lying between them. Here the CDR3 reads CASSQLYGYTF. The CDR3 DNA is TGTGCCAGCAGCCAACTCTATGGCTACACCTTC.